The entry below gives a single T cell receptor (beta chain) sequence along with its context. Its antigen is not known. The CDR3 extends over 15 amino acids. Germline V gene lookup returns CDR1 SEHNR and CDR2 FQNEAQ (reference sequence). V gave up 3 bases and J gave up 1 base; unmatched junction bases: 3. Here immunoSEQ multiplex PCR was the method, and the copy in TCRdb shows in-frame clones only, minus some. The table lists around 62,000 clones, around nine tenths of them singletons. The sample is drawn from a study of chemoradiotherapy in HPV16-positive cancers. Study details: Functional T-cell assays on a couple of HPV16-positive patients' cells defined candidate HPV-specific clones and common TCR motifs.

Samples were taken several times over chemoradiotherapy. Study-wide points: HPV-specific T cells were functionally defined from only two HPV16-positive patients. During treatment, candidate HPV-specific clones and E7-related motifs expanded in tumor.

This sequence originates from a human donor with HPV-associated anogenital cancer. The chain uses TRBV7-9 and TRBJ2-3; 8 bases map to TRBD2. The material was blood, obtained from a patient who underwent chemoradiotherapy. The CDR3 sequence is CASSLIAGRTDTQYF. The CDR3, as DNA: TGTGCCAGCAGCTTGATAGCGGGGCGCACAGATACGCAGTATTTT.